Each of the 7 T cell receptor beta chains below was sequenced from the same sample in a study of OX40 agonist ivuxolimab in advanced cancers. Clones were read by immunoSEQ multiplex PCR, and TCRdb kept only the in-frame ones, dropping some. Of 30,000 to 45,000 clones listed, around 89% were seen once; the top ten hold about 4%. The source material was CD4+ or CD8+ T cells sorted from blood, sampled in a trial of the OX40 agonist ivuxolimab. Receptors originate from an adult with an advanced solid tumor such as melanoma, head and neck, liver or kidney cancer.

V gene TRBV27 combines with J gene TRBJ2-2; 9 bases match TRBD2. J was trimmed by 5 bases and V by 5 bases; bases with no gene match: 9. The CDR3 consists of 16 residues. The V gene's germline CDR1 is MNHEY and CDR2 SMNVEV (reference sequence). The CDR3 DNA follows: TGTGCCAGCAGTCCTCGGGTAGCGGGGGAAACCGGGGAGCTGTTTTTT. Translated, it gives CASSPRVAGETGELFF.

The V gene is TRBV18, the J gene TRBJ1-2, with a tentative D call TRBD1 (5 bases). Germline CDR1 and CDR2: KGHSH and LQKENI. V was clipped by 3 bases and J by 0 bases, with 11 bases between them. The CDR3 sequence is 15 residues long. The CDR3 DNA reads TGTGCCAGCTCACCGTCCGCGGGGCCTAACTATGGCTACACCTTC. Protein: CASSPSAGPNYGYTF.

The chain links TRBV5-1 to TRBJ1-1; 7 bases agree with TRBD1. Germline values: CDR1 SGHRS, CDR2 YFSETQ. The CDR3 covers 17 residues. The ends lost 0 bases at V and 3 bases at J; junction bases unmatched: 11. CDR3 loop: CASSLGSRQGRDTEAFF. The DNA of the CDR3 is TGCGCCAGCAGCTTGGGCTCAAGACAGGGTCGGGACACTGAAGCTTTCTTT.

This chain uses TRBV6-5 with TRBJ1-1; no reliable D call. Between the trimmed V and J ends, which lost 8 bases and 0 bases, there was a span of 4 bases. The CDR3 contains 11 residues. Germline-derived CDR1 and CDR2 are MNHEY and SVGAGI. The CDR3 is CASRMNTEAFF. CDR3 DNA: TGTGCCAGCCGCATGAACACTGAAGCTTTCTTT.

V gene TRBV28 combines with J gene TRBJ2-5; 11 bases fit TRBD2. Unmatched junction bases numbered 10, after V lost 5 bases and J lost 2 bases. This CDR3 comprises 17 residues. Germline assignment: CDR1 MDHEN and CDR2 SYDVKM. The CDR3 coding sequence is TGTGCCAGCAGTCAAGCCCGGACTAGCGGGCGTCAAGAGACCCAGTACTTC. Encoded protein: CASSQARTSGRQETQYF.

V is TRBV18 and J is TRBJ2-1, with TRBD2 identical over 14 bases. J was trimmed by 6 bases and V by 1 base; bases with no gene match: 14. This CDR3 is 20 amino acids long. The germline gives CDR1 KGHSH, CDR2 LQKENI. CDR3 in amino acids: CASSPLPTTSGGARGNEQFF. The CDR3 coding sequence is TGTGCCAGCTCACCACTTCCTACGACTAGCGGGGGGGCCAGGGGCAATGAGCAGTTCTTC.

V gene TRBV2 combines with J gene TRBJ2-5; tentatively, D is TRBD2 (7 bases). From germline, CDR1 is SNHLY and CDR2 FYNNEI. The CDR3 sequence is 16 residues long. V shed 3 bases and J shed 5 bases, with 19 bases lying between them. For the CDR3, the DNA is TGTGCCAGCAGTGACGGAGTAGGGGGGGCCCGGGAGACCCAGTACTTC. Its protein is CASSDGVGGARETQYF.